The 30 T cell receptor beta chains below were found in one sample sequenced in a study of cytomegalovirus exposure and HLA in healthy donors. The PCR ran on 60 Vbeta and 13 Jbeta primers. Measured with immunoSEQ multiplex PCR; TCRdb has only the in-frame clones, and not every one. The sample records 74,000 or so clones, about 71% being singletons. Sequenced input: PBMCs. The receptors here all came from a woman between 40 and 55 years old in good health and CMV-seronegative.

V is TRBV30 and J is TRBJ2-6; the D gene is possibly TRBD1 (6 bases). This CDR3 is 17 amino acids long. The germline gives CDR1 GTSNPN, CDR2 SVGIG (reference sequence). The V end was cut by 2 bases, the J end by 0 bases, with 14 bases between. The CDR3 sequence: CAWSPPWTDSGANVLTF. DNA for the CDR3: TGTGCCTGGAGTCCCCCGTGGACAGACTCTGGGGCCAACGTCCTGACTTTC.

This chain joins TRBV5-4 and TRBJ1-6, with D unresolved. V lost 1 base, J lost 6 bases, and 8 bases lay in between. The CDR3 spans 14 residues. Germline values: CDR1 SGHNT, CDR2 YYREEE (reference sequence). The CDR3 DNA follows: TGTGCCAGCAGCTTGAAAACAGTTAATTCACCCCTCCACTTT. Its translation is CASSLKTVNSPLHF.

The sample holds a few counts of this clone. The CDR3: CASSSGDRTEAFF. Written as DNA, the CDR3 is TGTGCCAGCAGCTCTGGGGACAGGACTGAAGCTTTCTTT. This rearrangement joins TRBV5-8 to TRBJ1-1, with 8 bases lining up with TRBD1. The V and J ends lost 3 bases and 5 bases, in that order; junction bases with no gene match: 3. The V gene's germline CDR1 is SGHTS and CDR2 YDEGEE. This CDR3 region has 13 residues.

This clone was counted a single time. This chain uses TRBV19 with TRBJ2-7; 13 bases line up with TRBD2. This CDR3 comprises 14 residues. The germline V gene encodes CDR1 LNHDA and CDR2 SQIVND (reference sequence). J was trimmed by 6 bases and V by 5 bases; bases with no gene match: 4. The DNA for the CDR3 is TGTGCCAGTAGTGAGGGACTAGCGGGGACCGAGCAGTACTTC. Translation: CASSEGLAGTEQYF.

The count of this clone is one. The CDR3 loop reads CASSLGGTGTGELFF. DNA for the CDR3: TGCGCCAGCAGCTTGGGGGGGACAGGCACCGGGGAGCTGTTTTTT. The rearrangement joins TRBV5-1 to TRBJ2-2, with 8 bases aligning to TRBD1. CDR3 length: 15 residues. The junction had 2 bases not matched to a gene; V was cut back by 0 bases and J by 4 bases. CDR1 and CDR2 from the germline V gene are SGHRS and YFSETQ.

CDR3 sequence: CASSASGVRETQYF. The CDR3 bases are TGTGCCAGCTCAGCTAGCGGGGTGAGGGAGACCCAGTACTTC. V gene TRBV18 combines with J gene TRBJ2-5; 9 bases fit TRBD2. The V segment lost 5 bases and the J segment 5 bases; nucleotides outside the gene matches: 6. This CDR3 comprises 14 residues. The germline CDR1 and CDR2 sequences are KGHSH and LQKENI. The variable domain in full, completed from reference TRBV18 and TRBJ2-5, reads NAGVMQNPRHLVRRRGQEARLRCSPMKGHSHVYWYRQLPEEGLKFMVYLQKENIIDESGMPKERFSAEFPKEGPSILRIQQVVRGDSAAYFCASSASGVRETQYFGPGTRLLVL.

This sequence joins TRBV2 and TRBJ2-1; unclear D gene. Germline CDR1 reads SNHLY; CDR2 reads FYNNEI. The V end was cut by 3 bases, the J end by 2 bases, with 11 bases between. CDR3 length equals 15 residues. The CDR3 DNA follows: TGTGCCAGCAGTGACCGGGTCTTCCCCTACAATGAGCAGTTCTTC. This sequence encodes CASSDRVFPYNEQFF.

This clone has only a few counts. V gene TRBV4-3 combines with J gene TRBJ2-1; D unresolved. The length of the CDR3 is 13 residues. V lost 3 bases to trimming and J lost 6 bases, with 9 bases between them. The germline V gene has CDR1 LGHNA and CDR2 YSLEER. DNA for the CDR3: TGCGCCAGCAGCCATGGCCCGGGCAATGAGCAGTTCTTC. This codes for CASSHGPGNEQFF.

This sequence joins TRBV6-1 and TRBJ2-4; 8 bases are shared with TRBD1. V lost 4 bases and J lost 2; bases outside the gene matches: 1. The CDR3 loop spans 14 amino acids. Per the germline V gene, CDR1 is MNHNS and CDR2 is SASEGT. The CDR3 DNA sequence: TGTGCCAGCAGTGGACAGGGGACCAAAAACATTCAGTACTTC. Translated: CASSGQGTKNIQYF.

The chain is built from TRBV5-6 and TRBJ2-3; D gene unclear. CDR3 length equals 11 residues. The germline gives CDR1 SGHDT, CDR2 YYEEEE. Trimming took 4 bases from V and 6 from J, leaving 6 bases between them. The DNA of the CDR3 is TGTGCCAGCAGCGTACACGATACGCAGTATTTT. Amino acid sequence: CASSVHDTQYF.

V gene TRBV27 combines with J gene TRBJ2-5; possible D gene TRBD1, 6 bases. The J call is uncertain, as TRBJ2-7 better fits the DNA end. The CDR3 has 16 residues. The V gene's germline CDR1 is MNHEY and CDR2 SMNVEV (reference sequence). The CDR3 region is CASSLSGQPPRGEQYF. DNA for the CDR3: TGTGCCAGCAGTTTATCTGGACAGCCTCCTCGAGGCGAGCAGTACTTC.

The chain recombines TRBV19 with TRBJ2-7; D possibly corresponds to TRBD1 (6 bases). The CDR3 extends over 14 amino acids. The ends were cut back, 4 bases at V and 2 bases at J, with 12 bases in the middle. In germline, CDR1 is LNHDA, CDR2 SQIVND (reference sequence). The CDR3 reads CASSTTGPPYEQYF. CDR3 in DNA: TGTGCCAGTAGTACGACAGGTCCTCCCTACGAGCAGTACTTC.

The chain combines TRBV5-1 with TRBJ2-1; 9 bases align to TRBD1. This CDR3 contains 14 residues. The ends lost 4 bases at V and 7 bases at J; junction bases unmatched: 6. Germline-derived CDR1 and CDR2 are SGHRS and YFSETQ. CDR3 in amino acids: CASSLQTGGNEQFF. The CDR3 region has the DNA TGCGCCAGCAGCCTTCAGACAGGGGGAAATGAGCAGTTCTTC.

This rearrangement joins TRBV5-5 to TRBJ1-2; D is perhaps TRBD1 (6 bases). Germline loops: CDR1 SGHKS, CDR2 YYEKEE (reference sequence). Trimming stripped 1 base from V and 2 bases from J, with 9 bases between. The length of the CDR3 is 14 residues. CDR3 nucleotide sequence: TGTGCCAGCAGCTTGAGAGGACAGAACTATGGCTACACCTTC. Translated, it gives CASSLRGQNYGYTF.

J is TRBJ2-5 and V is TRBV5-1; 16 nucleotides align to TRBD2. Per the germline V gene, CDR1 is SGHRS and CDR2 is YFSETQ. V trimming: 6 bases; J trimming: 9 bases; junction bases outside the gene matches: 20. This CDR3 is 19 amino acids long. CDR3 sequence reads: CASNAGGLAGGQVLRAQYF. DNA for the CDR3: TGCGCCAGCAACGCAGGGGGACTAGCGGGAGGGCAGGTTCTCAGGGCCCAGTACTTC.

This clone has just one count. This chain joins TRBV7-9 and TRBJ1-1; D is uncertain. Trimming removed 5 bases at V and 8 bases at J, with 12 bases between. Germline assignment: CDR1 SEHNR and CDR2 FQNEAQ (reference sequence). There are 12 residues in the CDR3. The CDR3 sequence: CASSPWREEAFF. The DNA for the CDR3 is TGTGCCAGCAGCCCTTGGAGGGAAGAAGCTTTCTTT.

The chain employs TRBV19 and TRBJ1-5, with a tentative D call TRBD1 (5 bases). V lost 9 bases to trimming and J lost 5 bases, with 14 bases between them. The V gene's germline CDR1 is LNHDA and CDR2 SQIVND (reference sequence). The CDR3 loop spans 13 amino acids. For the CDR3, the DNA is TGTGCCAGCAACCCCGACAGAGATCAGCCCCAGCATTTT. Amino acids: CASNPDRDQPQHF.

The gene calls are TRBV28 and TRBJ2-7; 9 bases are a match to TRBD2. Germline loops: CDR1 MDHEN, CDR2 SYDVKM. The CDR3 extends over 15 amino acids. The ends lost 7 bases at V and 0 bases at J; junction bases unmatched: 7. CDR3 in DNA: TGTGCCAGCAAAGCATTAGCGGGGGCCTCCTACGAGCAGTACTTC. Protein sequence: CASKALAGASYEQYF.

This clone was observed a few times. This chain connects TRBV2 to TRBJ1-2; TRBD1 matches at 10 bases. V trimming: 7 bases; J trimming: 2 bases; junction bases outside the gene matches: 1. Germline CDR1 SNHLY, CDR2 FYNNEI. CDR3 length equals 13 residues. The CDR3 region has the DNA TGTGCCAGCACGGACAGGGGGAACTATGGCTACACCTTC. Residues: CASTDRGNYGYTF.

This clone was seen only a few times. The V and J genes are TRBV19 and TRBJ1-2; TRBD1 matches 9 bases. The length of the CDR3 is 15 residues. With 3 bases clipped from V and 4 bases from J, the junction kept 6 bases outside the gene matches. Germline CDR1 is LNHDA and CDR2 is SQIVND (reference sequence). Here the CDR3 reads CASSIGTGPGYGYTF. The CDR3 coding sequence is TGTGCCAGTAGTATCGGGACAGGGCCCGGCTATGGCTACACCTTC.

This chain uses TRBV6-1 with TRBJ1-5, with 7 bases identical to TRBD1. The ends lost 5 bases at V and 7 bases at J; junction bases unmatched: 8. Germline loops: CDR1 MNHNS, CDR2 SASEGT. The CDR3 sequence is 14 residues long. The CDR3 sequence is CASSRDRVLQPQHF. CDR3 coding DNA: TGTGCCAGCAGTCGTGACAGGGTGTTACAGCCCCAGCATTTT.

This clone has more than one count but fewer than ten. This rearrangement joins TRBV30 to TRBJ1-5; D is ambiguous. The CDR3 has 14 amino acids. The V gene lost 0 bases and the J gene lost 6 bases, with 12 bases spanning the gap. Germline V gene data show CDR1 as GTSNPN and CDR2 as SVGIG (reference sequence). The chain's CDR3 is CAWSVRREIQPQHF. Here the CDR3 DNA reads TGTGCCTGGAGTGTACGGAGGGAGATTCAGCCCCAGCATTTT.

The table lists this clone with a few counts. This rearrangement joins TRBV19 to TRBJ2-7; D possibly corresponds to TRBD1 (6 bases). Trimming removed 7 bases from V and 6 bases from J, with 19 bases in between. Germline lookup yields CDR1 LNHDA and CDR2 SQIVND (reference sequence). CDR3 length: 14 residues. CDR3 coding DNA: TGTGCCAGTAACGCACAGGGTGTATGGGCCGAGCAGTACTTC. It yields the protein CASNAQGVWAEQYF.

Regarding this clone: Other DNA variants within this sample encode the same CDR3. CDR3 bases: TGTGCCACCAGCAGAGATCCAGGGATCTCTGGAAACACCATATATTTT. Its protein is CATSRDPGISGNTIYF. The gene calls are TRBV15 and TRBJ1-3; TRBD1 might be the D (5 bases). V shed 0 bases and J shed 0 bases, with 9 bases lying between them. The CDR3 runs to 16 residues. CDR1 is LNHNV, CDR2 YYDKDF, per germline (reference sequence).

The rearrangement joins TRBV25-1 to TRBJ2-5, with D maybe TRBD1 (5 bases). There are 14 residues in the CDR3. The V gene lost 6 bases and the J gene lost 1 base, with 12 bases spanning the gap. Germline assignment: CDR1 MGHDK and CDR2 SYGVNS. DNA of the CDR3: TGTGCCAGCAGCGATCAGGACATCCAAGAGACCCAGTACTTC. Amino acids: CASSDQDIQETQYF.

Only one count was recorded for this clone. The genes are TRBV10-1 and TRBJ2-5, with D maybe TRBD1 (6 bases). Germline V CDR1 and CDR2: WNHNN, SYGVQD (reference sequence). V was pared by 3 bases and J by 5 bases, with 10 bases between. The CDR3 extends over 13 amino acids. CDR3 sequence (DNA): TGCGCCAGCAGTGATAACAGGGCGGAGACCCAGTACTTC. Its translation: CASSDNRAETQYF.

This clone was observed a handful of times. V and J are TRBV28 and TRBJ1-1; 7 bases align to TRBD1. There are 12 residues in the CDR3. The V segment lost 7 bases and the J segment 7 bases; nucleotides outside the gene matches: 6. The germline CDR1 and CDR2 sequences are MDHEN and SYDVKM. CDR3 residues: CASTTGLNEAFF. The CDR3 coding sequence is TGTGCCAGCACGACAGGGTTGAATGAAGCTTTCTTT. Combining the CDR3 with reference TRBV28 and TRBJ1-1 gives the whole variable domain DVKVTQSSRYLVKRTGEKVFLECVQDMDHENMFWYRQDPGLGLRLIYFSYDVKMKEKGDIPEGYSVSREKKERFSLILESASTNQTSMYLCASTTGLNEAFFGQGTRLTVV.

This sequence joins TRBV6-5 and TRBJ2-3, with D possibly TRBD2 on 7 matching bases. This CDR3 contains 15 residues. V was shortened by 5 bases and J by 6 bases, with 18 bases between the two germline ends. CDR1 MNHEY and CDR2 SVGAGI come from the germline V gene. CDR3 sequence reads: CASSLGGGSVDTQYF. CDR3 DNA: TGTGCCAGCAGTCTGGGAGGGGGGAGTGTGGATACGCAGTATTTT.

As regards this clone: The same CDR3 can be traced to other DNA sequences in this sample. The genes are TRBV19 and TRBJ1-6, with D possibly TRBD1 on 6 matching bases. CDR3 length: 13 amino acids. V was shortened by 7 bases and J by 11 bases, with 15 bases between the two germline ends. Per the germline V gene, CDR1 is LNHDA and CDR2 is SQIVND (reference sequence). The CDR3 DNA follows: TGTGCCAGTAACCTTAGAGGGGGTGCACCCCTCCACTTT. Translation: CASNLRGGAPLHF.

This clone was observed once. The same CDR3 is also encoded by other DNA sequences in this sample. The chain employs TRBV5-4 and TRBJ2-3, with D unresolved. The CDR3 extends over 13 amino acids. Germline V lookup: CDR1 SGHNT, CDR2 YYREEE (reference sequence). Trimming shortened V by 1 base and J by 2 bases, and 5 bases separated the two germline ends. The CDR3 DNA reads TGTGCCAGCAGCTTGCTTAACACAGATACGCAGTATTTT. Translation gives CASSLLNTDTQYF. Using reference TRBV5-4 and TRBJ2-3 for the parts outside the CDR3, the full variable domain is ETGVTQSPTHLIKTRGQQVTLRCSSQSGHNTVSWYQQALGQGPQFIFQYYREEENGRGNFPPRFSGLQFPNYSSELNVNALELDDSALYLCASSLLNTDTQYFGPGTRLTVL.